The 19 T cell receptor beta chains given below trace back to one sample, sequenced in a study of beta chain features in type 1 diabetes. The study reverse transcribed the entire isolated RNA, so it sequenced expressed TCRB transcripts. The table came from immunoSEQ multiplex PCR; TCRdb's copy has only in-frame clones and leaves some out. The table shows under 350,000 clones, with roughly an eighth occurring only once. These receptors' targets are unknown. General study results and limits: In every one of the four CD4+ subsets, TCRB CDR3s were moderately but significantly shorter in Type 1 diabetes patients.

Sequencing used naive CD4+ T cells from blood. These TCRs come from a man aged 25 to 40 with type 1 diabetes.

This clone was recorded a few times. The rearrangement uses TRBV28 and TRBJ1-2; D is unclear. V lost 3 bases and J lost 5, with 10 bases in between. Germline V gene data show CDR1 as MDHEN and CDR2 as SYDVKM. There are 13 residues in the CDR3. This CDR3 is CASSFGGWYGYTF. In DNA form, the CDR3 reads TGTGCCAGCAGTTTTGGCGGGTGGTATGGCTACACCTTC.

The genes are TRBV9 and TRBJ2-1, with TRBD2 matching 13 bases. The CDR3 is 14 amino acids. Trimming cost V 3 bases and J 9 bases; bases outside gene matches: 3. CDR1 is SGDLS and CDR2 is YYNGEE in the germline V gene. CDR3 in DNA: TGTGCCAGCAGCGGGACTAGCGGGAGTACTGAGCAGTTCTTC. It codes for CASSGTSGSTEQFF.

The chain combines TRBV7-9 with TRBJ2-3; no clear D gene. CDR1 and CDR2 from the germline V gene are SEHNR and FQNEAQ (reference sequence). The V gene lost 6 bases and the J gene lost 6 bases, with 16 bases spanning the gap. The CDR3 has 14 amino acids. CDR3 bases: TGTGCCAGCAGTCCAACGAGAACAGCCGATACGCAGTATTTT. It encodes CASSPTRTADTQYF.

This clone came up once. The V gene is TRBV6-1, the J gene TRBJ1-1, with D possibly matching TRBD1 (6 bases). The CDR3 is 16 residues long. V was shortened by 1 base and J by 7 bases, with 19 bases between the two germline ends. Germline V gene lookup returns CDR1 MNHNS and CDR2 SASEGT. The CDR3 DNA follows: TGTGCCAGCAGTGAAGGGCTGCCAACCAGGGGCTATGAAGCTTTCTTT. Residues: CASSEGLPTRGYEAFF.

This clone has only a few counts. The rearrangement uses TRBV5-6 and TRBJ1-1, with D tentatively TRBD1 (6 bases). The CDR3 is 13 residues long. Trimming stripped 7 bases from V and 2 bases from J, with 12 bases between. The V gene's germline CDR1 is SGHDT and CDR2 YYEEEE. The CDR3 coding sequence is TGTGCCAGCCTCCGGGACACCAACACTGAAGCTTTCTTT. Protein: CASLRDTNTEAFF.

The rearrangement uses TRBV7-2 and TRBJ2-7; 9 bases are shared with TRBD1. J gave up 3 bases and V 5 bases, and 8 bases lay outside the gene matches. CDR1 and CDR2 from the germline V gene are SGHTA and FQGNSA. The CDR3 runs to 15 residues. CDR3 sequence (DNA): TGTGCCAGCAGCCTAGGGACAGGGATCTACTACGAGCAGTACTTC. It codes for CASSLGTGIYYEQYF.

The V call is TRBV7-2, the J call TRBJ2-1, with 8 bases aligning to TRBD2. From germline, CDR1 is SGHTA and CDR2 FQGNSA. The trim removed 5 bases at V and 4 bases at J, leaving 7 bases unmatched. The CDR3 runs 15 residues. CDR3 sequence: CASSPGGGRYNEQFF. The CDR3 nucleotides are TGTGCCAGCAGCCCCGGTGGCGGGAGGTACAATGAGCAGTTCTTC.

The sample holds a few counts of this clone. This chain links TRBV29-1 with TRBJ2-7, with TRBD1 as a possible D gene (7 bases). CDR3 length: 13 amino acids. The germline V gene has CDR1 SQVTM and CDR2 ANQGSEA. Trimming stripped 8 bases from V and 6 bases from J, with 20 bases between. The DNA of the CDR3 is TGCAGCTTCGGACAGGAGGGGACACTCGAGCAGTACTTC. Translating gives CSFGQEGTLEQYF.

This clone came up a few times. The chain links TRBV25-1 to TRBJ2-3; the match to TRBD2 covers 9 bases. The CDR3 spans 15 residues. J was trimmed by 6 bases and V by 1 base; bases with no gene match: 5. Germline values: CDR1 MGHDK, CDR2 SYGVNS. The CDR3: CASSEFSGSWDTQYF. CDR3 coding DNA: TGTGCCAGCAGTGAATTTAGCGGGAGTTGGGATACGCAGTATTTT.

The rearrangement uses TRBV7-2 and TRBJ2-5; D may be TRBD1 (6 bases). This CDR3 has 16 amino acids. V was trimmed by 1 base and J by 3 bases, leaving 15 bases between them. The germline V gene encodes CDR1 SGHTA and CDR2 FQGNSA. CDR3 sequence (DNA): TGTGCCAGCAGCTTAGAGGAGGACAGCGACAAAGAGACCCAGTACTTC. This translates into CASSLEEDSDKETQYF.

This clone came up a few times. The chain uses TRBV2 and TRBJ1-4; 7 bases are shared with TRBD1. Germline CDR1 is SNHLY and CDR2 is FYNNEI. This CDR3 region has 12 residues. Trimming removed 8 bases from V and 8 bases from J; junction bases left unmatched: 5. The CDR3 DNA sequence: TGTGCCAGCCGACAGGGTTGGGAAAAACTGTTTTTT. This codes for CASRQGWEKLFF.

This clone appeared a few times. V gene TRBV4-3 combines with J gene TRBJ1-1, with D perhaps TRBD1 (5 bases). CDR3 length: 14 residues. CDR1 and CDR2 (germline): LGHNA, YSLEER. The ends were cut back, 3 bases at V and 1 base at J, with 9 bases in the middle. The CDR3 nucleotides are TGCGCCAGCAGCCATGACCAGGGGAACACTGAAGCTTTCTTT. Encoded protein: CASSHDQGNTEAFF.

The chain combines TRBV4-3 with TRBJ1-5; a possible D gene is TRBD1 (6 bases). Per germline, CDR1 LGHNA and CDR2 YSLEER. V lost 4 bases, J lost 4 bases, and 14 bases lay in between. This CDR3 contains 15 residues. CDR3 protein: CASSRIRQANQPQHF. CDR3 nucleotide sequence: TGCGCCAGCAGCCGGATAAGACAGGCTAATCAGCCCCAGCATTTT.

The rearrangement joins TRBV10-3 to TRBJ2-7, with 10 positions matching TRBD2. This CDR3 comprises 14 residues. The germline CDR1 and CDR2 sequences are ENHRY and SYGVKD. J lost 3 bases, V lost 8 bases, and 7 bases had no gene match. The CDR3 protein is CAIRDGTSDYEQYF. Written as DNA, the CDR3 is TGTGCCATCCGGGACGGGACTAGCGACTACGAGCAGTACTTC.

This rearrangement joins TRBV9 to TRBJ2-1; 11 bases agree with TRBD2. This CDR3 is 16 amino acids long. Unmatched junction bases numbered 7, after V lost 0 bases and J lost 8 bases. Germline V gene lookup returns CDR1 SGDLS and CDR2 YYNGEE. CDR3 bases: TGTGCCAGCAGCGTAGTTGGTAGCGGGAGGGCCCATGAGCAGTTCTTC. The encoded protein is CASSVVGSGRAHEQFF.

This clone has only a few counts. The chain carries TRBV7-2 and TRBJ2-1; D is possibly TRBD2 (5 bases). The CDR3 runs to 12 residues. CDR1 and CDR2 (germline): SGHTA, FQGNSA. With 8 bases removed from V and 5 bases from J, the gap between germline ends came to 10 bases. The CDR3 protein is CASGWTDNEQFF. The DNA of the CDR3 is TGTGCCAGCGGGTGGACTGACAATGAGCAGTTCTTC.

The chain is built from TRBV19 and TRBJ2-3, with 8 bases identical to TRBD2. Germline loops: CDR1 LNHDA, CDR2 SQIVND (reference sequence). The V and J ends lost 5 bases and 6 bases, in that order; junction bases with no gene match: 13. The CDR3 is made up of 16 amino acids. The CDR3 region is CASSRAGSGAVDTQYF. The CDR3 nucleotides read TGTGCCAGTAGTCGGGCTGGTAGCGGGGCCGTGGATACGCAGTATTTT.

V is TRBV28 and J is TRBJ2-7; possibly TRBD2 for D (6 bases). This CDR3 spans 13 amino acids. From germline, CDR1 is MDHEN and CDR2 SYDVKM. V lost 9 bases to trimming and J lost 1 base, with 13 bases between them. The CDR3, as DNA: TGTGCCAGTAGACTAGGGCCGTCCTACGAGCAGTACTTC. This encodes CASRLGPSYEQYF.

The gene calls are TRBV5-1 and TRBJ2-3; 8 positions agree with TRBD2. CDR3 length: 15 amino acids. Germline CDR1 reads SGHRS; CDR2 reads YFSETQ. With 0 bases clipped from V and 4 bases from J, the junction kept 4 bases outside the gene matches. The CDR3 spells CASSLAGGVPDTQYF. The DNA for the CDR3 is TGCGCCAGCAGCTTGGCGGGAGGGGTCCCAGATACGCAGTATTTT.